Reported below is one T cell receptor (beta chain). Its antigen is undetermined. Assay: immunoSEQ multiplex PCR; the TCRdb copy retains only in-frame clones and omits some. The table shows some 62,000 clones, with around 86% occurring only once. The CDR3 has 13 amino acids. Trimming stripped 4 bases from V and 8 bases from J, with 15 bases between. Germline CDR1 SGDLS, CDR2 YYNGEE. Time point given: week 47, end of study. Doses comprised 300 ug of mutant IDH1 20-mer peptide each, plus topical imiquimod. The study gave patients eight vaccinations in weeks 1, 3, 5, 7, 11, 15, 19, 23. The entry originates in a study of a mutant IDH1 vaccine in newly diagnosed glioma. Study in general: The timing of visit V12 was week 35, and that of visit V13 was week 47.

The material was PBMCs, obtained from a glioma patient whose treatment included an IDH1 peptide vaccine. The receptor was isolated from a man aged 25 to 45 with glioma. This rearrangement joins TRBV9 to TRBJ1-2, with unresolved D. CDR3 nucleotides: TGTGCCAGCAGCTATCAGGCCCAGGAGGGCTACACCTTC. Residues: CASSYQAQEGYTF.